The text below deals with one TCR beta chain. Germline CDR1 is SEHNR and CDR2 is FQNEAQ (reference sequence). With V trimmed by 8 bases and J by 6 bases, 14 bases remained unmatched. This CDR3 is 15 amino acids long. The sample comes from a study of blood T cells in healthy people across ages. Background on the study: Capturing about one barcoded beta molecule per two T cells was achieved by template switching.

Per-sample PBMC isolation yielded at least 6.5 million cells. The second PCR ran about 7 to 12 cycles with a sample-barcoded 5' primer and J-beta primers. A template-switch adaptor that had 12 random nucleotides put a tag on each cDNA molecule. TCRdb reanalysed the 5' RACE reads using MiXCR and keeps one entry per CDR3 protein. The sample contains 1.8 million or so distinct CDR3 sequences, around 40% of which appear only once. The material sequenced was blood. The origin of this receptor is a human donor in good health. The V call is TRBV7-9, the J call TRBJ2-7, with TRBD1 matching 9 bases. CDR3 in DNA: TGTGCCAGCTCCAAGACAGGGGGTTTTTCGCGCGAGCAGTACTTC. This translates into CASSKTGGFSREQYF.